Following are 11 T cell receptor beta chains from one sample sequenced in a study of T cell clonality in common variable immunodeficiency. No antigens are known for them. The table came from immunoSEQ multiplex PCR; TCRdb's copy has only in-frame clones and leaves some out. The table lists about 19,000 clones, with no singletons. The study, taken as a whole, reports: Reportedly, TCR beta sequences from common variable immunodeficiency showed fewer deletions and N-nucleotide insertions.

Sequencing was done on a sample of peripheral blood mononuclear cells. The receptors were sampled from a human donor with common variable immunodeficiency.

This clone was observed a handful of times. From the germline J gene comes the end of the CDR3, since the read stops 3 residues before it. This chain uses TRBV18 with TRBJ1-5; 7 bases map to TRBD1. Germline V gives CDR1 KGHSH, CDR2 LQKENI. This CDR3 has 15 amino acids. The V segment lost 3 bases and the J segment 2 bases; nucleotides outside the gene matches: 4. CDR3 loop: CASSPMTGRNQPQHF. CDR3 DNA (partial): TGTGCCAGCTCACCTATGACAGGGCGCAATCAGCCC.

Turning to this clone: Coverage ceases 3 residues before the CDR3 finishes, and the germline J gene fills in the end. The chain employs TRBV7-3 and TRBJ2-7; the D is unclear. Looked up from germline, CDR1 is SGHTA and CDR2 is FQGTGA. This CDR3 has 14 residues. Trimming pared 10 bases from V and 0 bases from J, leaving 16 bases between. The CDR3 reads CANPHGPNSYEQYF. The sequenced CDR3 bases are TGTGCCAACCCCCATGGGCCAAACTCCTACGAG.

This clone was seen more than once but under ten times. This chain's CDR3 is CASSLGLAVGGELFF. Partial CDR3 DNA: TGTGCCAGCAGCTTAGGGCTAGCGGTGGGGGGGGAG. The chain carries TRBV7-9 and TRBJ2-2; 7 bases are shared with TRBD2. The CDR3 extends 3 residues past the end of the read, so its final part is completed from the germline J gene. V shed 1 base, J shed 8 bases, and the junction held 7 bases outside the gene matches. The CDR3 consists of 15 residues. Germline V gene data show CDR1 as SEHNR and CDR2 as FQNEAQ (reference sequence).

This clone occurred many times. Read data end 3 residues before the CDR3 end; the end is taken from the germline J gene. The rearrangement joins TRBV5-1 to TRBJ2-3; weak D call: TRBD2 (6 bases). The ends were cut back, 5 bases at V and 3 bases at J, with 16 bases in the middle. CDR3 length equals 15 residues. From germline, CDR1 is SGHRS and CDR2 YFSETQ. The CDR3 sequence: CASSPGLSLTDTQYF. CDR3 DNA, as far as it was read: TGCGCCAGCAGTCCGGGACTCTCCTTAACAGATACG.

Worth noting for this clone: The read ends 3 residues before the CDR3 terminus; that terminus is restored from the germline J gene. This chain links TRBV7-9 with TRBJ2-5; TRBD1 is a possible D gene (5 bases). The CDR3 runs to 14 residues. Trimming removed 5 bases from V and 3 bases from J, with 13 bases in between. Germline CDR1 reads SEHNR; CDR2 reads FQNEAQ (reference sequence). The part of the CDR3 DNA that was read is TGTGCCAGCAGCCACACGACAGAGGAAGAGACC. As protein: CASSHTTEEET. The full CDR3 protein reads CASSHTTEEETQYF. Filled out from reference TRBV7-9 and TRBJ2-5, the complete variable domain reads DTGVSQNPRHKITKRGQNVTFRCDPISEHNRLYWYRQTLGQGPEFLTYFQNEAQLEKSRLLSDRFSAERPKGSFSTLEIQRTEQGDSAMYLCASSHTTEEETQYFGPGTRLLVL.

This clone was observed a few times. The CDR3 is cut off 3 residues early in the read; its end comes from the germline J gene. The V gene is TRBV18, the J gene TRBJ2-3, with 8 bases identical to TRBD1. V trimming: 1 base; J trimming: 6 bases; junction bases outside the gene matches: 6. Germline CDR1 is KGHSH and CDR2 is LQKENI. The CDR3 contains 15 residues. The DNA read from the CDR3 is TGTGCCAGCTCACCACGTGACAGGGGCCCCGATACG. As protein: CASSPRDRGPDT. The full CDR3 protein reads CASSPRDRGPDTQYF.

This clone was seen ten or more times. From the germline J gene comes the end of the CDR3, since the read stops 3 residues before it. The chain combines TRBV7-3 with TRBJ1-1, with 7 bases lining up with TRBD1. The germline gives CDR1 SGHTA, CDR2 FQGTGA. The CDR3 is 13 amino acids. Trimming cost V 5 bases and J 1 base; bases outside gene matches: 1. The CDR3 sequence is CASSRQGNTEAFF. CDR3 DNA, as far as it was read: TGTGCCAGCAGCAGACAGGGGAACACTGAA.

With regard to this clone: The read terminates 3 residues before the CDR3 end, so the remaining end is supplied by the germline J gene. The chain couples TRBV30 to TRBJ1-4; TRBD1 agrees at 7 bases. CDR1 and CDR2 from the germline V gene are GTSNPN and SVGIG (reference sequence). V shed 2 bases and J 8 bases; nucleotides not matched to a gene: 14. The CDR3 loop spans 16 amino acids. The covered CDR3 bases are TGTGCCTGGAGTCCCCCCCGGACAGGAACTCAAGAAAAA. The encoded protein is CAWSPPRTGTQEK. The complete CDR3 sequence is CAWSPPRTGTQEKLFF.

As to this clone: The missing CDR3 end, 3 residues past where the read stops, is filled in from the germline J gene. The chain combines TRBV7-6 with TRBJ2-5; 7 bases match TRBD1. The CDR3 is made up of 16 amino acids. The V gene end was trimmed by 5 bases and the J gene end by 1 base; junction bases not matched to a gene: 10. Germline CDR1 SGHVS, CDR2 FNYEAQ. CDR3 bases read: TGTGCCAGCAGCCGGGCAAACAGGGGCGTCCAAGAGACC. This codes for CASSRANRGVQET. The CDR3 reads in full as CASSRANRGVQETQYF.

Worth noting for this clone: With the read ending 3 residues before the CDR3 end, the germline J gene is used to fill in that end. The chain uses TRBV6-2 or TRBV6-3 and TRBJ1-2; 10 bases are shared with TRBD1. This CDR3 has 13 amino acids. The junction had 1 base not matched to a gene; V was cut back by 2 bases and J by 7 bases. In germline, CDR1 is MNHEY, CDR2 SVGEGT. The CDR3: CASSYGTGAGYTF. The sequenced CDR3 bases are TGTGCCAGCAGTTACGGGACAGGGGCTGGC.

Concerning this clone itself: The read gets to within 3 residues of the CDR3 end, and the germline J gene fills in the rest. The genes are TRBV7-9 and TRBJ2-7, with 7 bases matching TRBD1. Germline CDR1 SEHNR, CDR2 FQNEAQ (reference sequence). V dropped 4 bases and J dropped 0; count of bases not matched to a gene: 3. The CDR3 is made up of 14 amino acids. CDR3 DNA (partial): TGTGCCAGCAGCTCGACAGGGAGCTCCTACGAG. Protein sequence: CASSSTGSSYE. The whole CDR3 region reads CASSSTGSSYEQYF.